This is a list of T cell receptor beta chains from one sample in a study of cytomegalovirus exposure and HLA in healthy donors. The protocol was immunoSEQ multiplex PCR, while the TCRdb copy is restricted to in-frame clones and leaves out a portion. The sample comprises 250,000 to 400,000 clones, approximately 91% of which are singletons, and approximately 0.9% rests with the top ten. Sequencing was performed on PBMCs. These receptors originate from a man aged 30 to 39 in good health and CMV-seronegative. CDR3s include the opening cysteine and the closing phenylalanine or tryptophan. The D gene is left open where the match is weak. Rows give clone size only sometimes, using once, few, many, or a class for an expanded clone.

d_call	clone_size	j_call	v_call	cdr3_nt	cdr3_aa
.	.	TRBJ2-4	TRBV29-1	TGCAGCGTTGTAAACTATGGCATTCAGTACTTC	CSVVNYGIQYF
TRBD2	.	TRBJ2-1	TRBV4-1	TGCGCCAGCAGCCAATTAGCGGGAAATTACAATGAGCAGTTCTTC	CASSQLAGNYNEQFF
.	.	TRBJ1-5	TRBV27	TGTGCCAGCAGCCCCGGGACACTAAGCAATCAGCCCCAGCATTTT	CASSPGTLSNQPQHF
.	few	TRBJ1-2	TRBV9	TGTGCCAGCAGCGTAGAGGCAGGGCGGTATGGCTACACCTTC	CASSVEAGRYGYTF
.	once	TRBJ1-1	TRBV10-3	TGTGCCATCTCCTCGCAGGGCGGGGATGAAGCTTTCTTT	CAISSQGGDEAFF
.	.	TRBJ2-3	TRBV6-5	TGTGCCAGCAGTCAGGGCCGGACAGATACGCAGTATTTT	CASSQGRTDTQYF
.	.	TRBJ2-3	TRBV4-3	TGCGCCAGCAGCCCAGACGACACGGGACTCCTCACAGATACGCAGTATTTT	CASSPDDTGLLTDTQYF
.	.	TRBJ2-5	TRBV4-2	TGTGCCAGCACCCCGGGATCGGGGGGCTACCAAGAGACCCAGTACTTC	CASTPGSGGYQETQYF
.	.	TRBJ1-6	TRBV27	TGTGCCAGCAGACCCCACAGTCTTAATTCACCCCTCCACTTT	CASRPHSLNSPLHF
.	.	TRBJ2-3	TRBV6-5	TGTGCCAGCAGTTACGAGGGAGTTGACACAGATACGCAGTATTTT	CASSYEGVDTDTQYF
TRBD1	.	TRBJ2-2	TRBV4-1	TGCGCCAGCAGCCACAAAACGCCGGGACAGGGTATCCCCGGGGAGCTGTTTTTT	CASSHKTPGQGIPGELFF
TRBD1	.	TRBJ1-1	TRBV7-8	TGTGCCAGCAGCCGGACAGGGGAGTCGAGCACTGAAGCTTTCTTT	CASSRTGESSTEAFF
TRBD1	.	TRBJ1-1	TRBV2	TGTGCCAGCAGTGGACAGGGGCACACTGAAGCTTTCTTT	CASSGQGHTEAFF
.	.	TRBJ1-2	TRBV4-3	TGCGCCAGCAGCCAAGTGGGCTTTGACGGCCGTAAAATAGTGCACTATGGCTACACCTTC	CASSQVGFDGRKIVHYGYTF
TRBD2	.	TRBJ2-2	TRBV5-6	TGTGCCAGCAGCATCTCCAGCGGGGGGTACACCGGGGAGCTGTTTTTT	CASSISSGGYTGELFF
.	.	TRBJ2-7	TRBV7-8	TGTGCCAGCAGCTTGTACTGGGGGCCCTACGAGCAGTACTTC	CASSLYWGPYEQYF
TRBD1	.	TRBJ1-4	TRBV19	TGTGCCAGTAGCATGACAGGGGCCGGGGAAAAACTGTTTTTT	CASSMTGAGEKLFF
.	.	TRBJ2-7	TRBV20-1	TGCAGTGCTATCAACGGGTACGAGCAGTACTTC	CSAINGYEQYF
TRBD1	.	TRBJ1-1	TRBV7-9	TGTGCCAGCAGCGAGGACAGGGTAGCTGAAGCTTTCTTT	CASSEDRVAEAFF
.	.	TRBJ2-2	TRBV6-5	TGTGCCAGTAAAAACGGGGTCGGGAACACCGGGGAGCTGTTTTTT	CASKNGVGNTGELFF
TRBD1	.	TRBJ1-5	TRBV6-1	TGTGCCAGCAGACTAGGGACAGGATTAAATCAGCCCCAGCATTTT	CASRLGTGLNQPQHF
.	many	TRBJ1-6	TRBV5-4	TGTGCCAGCAGCTTGGATAGGAGTAATTCACCCCTCCACTTT	CASSLDRSNSPLHF
TRBD1	.	TRBJ2-6	TRBV7-2	TGTGCCAGCAGACCGACAGGGGGGACTGGGGCCAACGTCCTGACTTTC	CASRPTGGTGANVLTF
TRBD2	few	TRBJ2-7	TRBV5-4	TGTGCCAGCAGCCGGGCGGGGGAGGCCTACGAGCAGTACTTC	CASSRAGEAYEQYF
.	.	TRBJ1-2	TRBV7-9	TGTGCCAGCAGCCCTTCACAGGGTAAGGACTATGGCTACACCTTC	CASSPSQGKDYGYTF
.	.	TRBJ1-2	TRBV6-1	TGTGCCAGCAGTGAAGCGATTACAGGGTATAACTATGGCTACACCTTC	CASSEAITGYNYGYTF
.	.	TRBJ2-1	TRBV19	TGTGCCAGTAACACAGGGCACTACAATGAGCAGTTCTTC	CASNTGHYNEQFF
TRBD1	.	TRBJ1-1	TRBV6-5	TGTGCCAGCAGCGGACAGGGACCGAACACTGAAGCTTTCTTT	CASSGQGPNTEAFF
.	.	TRBJ2-1	TRBV11-3	TGTGCCAGCAGCATACAGGGTTTGTCCAATGAGCAGTTCTTC	CASSIQGLSNEQFF
.	.	TRBJ1-1	TRBV12-2	TGTGCAAGTCGCTTAGTCGGGCAGGGACTGGCCACTGAAGCTTTCTTT	CASRLVGQGLATEAFF
.	.	TRBJ1-5	TRBV28	TGTGCCAGCAGAGAGATGGGGGGGGCGAGCAATCAGCCCCAGCATTTT	CASREMGGASNQPQHF
.	.	TRBJ2-3	TRBV30	TGTGCCTGGGGGGACTTTTCGAGCTCCACAGATACGCAGTATTTT	CAWGDFSSSTDTQYF
TRBD2	.	TRBJ2-7	TRBV6-1	TGTGCCAGCAGTGAAGCGGGGGGGGTACAGTACTTC	CASSEAGGVQYF
TRBD1	.	TRBJ2-7	TRBV6-5	TGTGCCAGCAGTAGGGACAGCCGCTACGAGCAGTACTTC	CASSRDSRYEQYF
.	.	TRBJ2-1	TRBV29-1	TGCAGCGTTAATCCCCAGGGAGCTAGCGTAAGCTCCTACAATGAGCAGTTCTTC	CSVNPQGASVSSYNEQFF
TRBD2	.	TRBJ2-2	TRBV30	TGTGCCCGGACGGGGGGGCCGACCGGGGAGCTGTTTTTT	CARTGGPTGELFF
.	.	TRBJ2-1	TRBV6-1	TGTGCCAGCAGGCAAACAGGGACGATCGGCAATGAGCAGTTCTTC	CASRQTGTIGNEQFF
.	.	TRBJ2-1	TRBV5-4	TGTGCCAGCAGCTTGGATACGAGACTAGCCTACAATGAGCAGTTCTTC	CASSLDTRLAYNEQFF
.	few	TRBJ1-6	TRBV11-2	TGTGCCAGCAGCTCCTCGGGGATTGGGTCACCCCTCCACTTT	CASSSSGIGSPLHF
.	.	TRBJ1-2	TRBV4-1	TGCGCCAGCAGCCAAGATCGCGACGACTCCCCCTATGGCTACACCTTC	CASSQDRDDSPYGYTF
TRBD2	.	TRBJ2-5	TRBV5-1	TGCGCCAGCAGCCCGGGGACTAGCGATTGGGAGACCCAGTACTTC	CASSPGTSDWETQYF
TRBD2	.	TRBJ2-3	TRBV10-3	TGTGCCATCAGTGAGGGCGCGGGGGACAGCACAGATACGCAGTATTTT	CAISEGAGDSTDTQYF
.	.	TRBJ1-2	TRBV5-1	TGCGCCAGCAGCGAGCAACAGGGTGGCTACACCTTC	CASSEQQGGYTF
.	.	TRBJ1-1	TRBV14	TGTGCCAGCAGCCAAACTTTTAACACTGAAGCTTTCTTT	CASSQTFNTEAFF
TRBD1	few	TRBJ1-4	TRBV7-9	TGTGCCAGCAGCTCCGACAGGGGTAGTGAAAAACTGTTTTTT	CASSSDRGSEKLFF
.	.	TRBJ2-3	TRBV6-5	TGTGCCAGCGGGACTCCCCCCACAGATACGCAGTATTTT	CASGTPPTDTQYF
TRBD1	.	TRBJ2-2	TRBV4-3	TGCGCCAGCAGACAGGGGGTGGGGACCGGGGAGCTGTTTTTT	CASRQGVGTGELFF
TRBD1	once	TRBJ1-2	TRBV10-3	TGTGCCATTTCCTCCAGGGACAGCATCTATGGCTACACCTTC	CAISSRDSIYGYTF
.	.	TRBJ1-4	TRBV7-2	TGTGCCAGCAGCGTGGGGGGGCCTAATGAAAAACTGTTTTTT	CASSVGGPNEKLFF
TRBD2	.	TRBJ2-7	TRBV6-1	TGTGCCAGCGAAGGGAGGGACCCCGGGTACTACGAGCAGTACTTC	CASEGRDPGYYEQYF
TRBD1	.	TRBJ2-7	TRBV19	TGTGCCAGTAGTATAGCCGGGACAGGGAAGCGGTACGAGCAGTACTTC	CASSIAGTGKRYEQYF
TRBD1	.	TRBJ1-4	TRBV2	TGTGCCAGCAGTGAGACAGGGAATGAAAAACTGTTTTTT	CASSETGNEKLFF
.	.	TRBJ2-3	TRBV10-2	TGCGCCAGCAGGAAGGGCAGGGAAATGGATACGCAGTATTTT	CASRKGREMDTQYF
TRBD1	.	TRBJ2-7	TRBV9	TGTGCCAGCAGCGTAGGGTCCGGAACAGGGGTCCCCGAGCAGTACTTC	CASSVGSGTGVPEQYF
.	.	TRBJ1-5	TRBV6-8	TGTGCCAGCAGCCCCCCCGGGACAAGGCCCCTCCTTTCAAGCCCCGAACCCCAGCATTTT	CASSPPGTRPLLSSPEPQHF
.	.	TRBJ2-7	TRBV29-1	TGCAGCGTTGTCCTCCACGAGGGGGCCTACGAGCAGTACTTC	CSVVLHEGAYEQYF
TRBD2	.	TRBJ2-7	TRBV5-1	TGCGCCAGCAGCCCCGCGACTAGCGGGTTCTCCTACGAGCAGTACTTC	CASSPATSGFSYEQYF
.	.	TRBJ2-3	TRBV7-2	TGTGCCAGCAGCTTCTTCACAGATACGCAGTATTTT	CASSFFTDTQYF
.	few	TRBJ2-7	TRBV10-1	TGCGCCAGCAGTGAGTCTAAAGGCACACTATCCTACGAGCAGTACTTC	CASSESKGTLSYEQYF